These 10 T cell receptor beta chains originate from one sample sequenced in a study of cytomegalovirus exposure and HLA in healthy donors. With 60 Vbeta and 13 Jbeta primers, the PCR was carried out. TCRdb keeps only in-frame clones here, not all; method: immunoSEQ multiplex PCR. The sample lists about 54,000 clones; approximately 82% were seen once. Sequencing was performed on PBMCs. The source of these receptors is a young woman in good health and CMV-seronegative.

This rearrangement joins TRBV2 to TRBJ2-7; 8 positions match TRBD1. The J segment lost 1 base and the V segment lost 3 bases, leaving 2 bases of the junction unmatched. Germline values: CDR1 SNHLY, CDR2 FYNNEI. The CDR3 extends over 14 amino acids. The CDR3 DNA is TGTGCCAGCAGTGAGGGACAGGCTTCCTACGAGCAGTACTTC. It encodes CASSEGQASYEQYF.

The J gene is TRBJ2-7, the V gene TRBV28; 11 bases map to TRBD2. Germline CDR1 reads MDHEN; CDR2 reads SYDVKM. The CDR3 contains 16 residues. The J segment lost 0 bases and the V segment lost 7 bases, leaving 8 bases of the junction unmatched. The DNA of the CDR3 is TGTGCCAGCAACCTAGCGGGGGGATTTAGCTCCTACGAGCAGTACTTC. It is translated as CASNLAGGFSSYEQYF.

The V call is TRBV28, the J call TRBJ1-4, with a weak D call TRBD1 (6 bases). V lost 6 bases, J lost 3 bases, and 14 bases lay in between. Germline lookup yields CDR1 MDHEN and CDR2 SYDVKM. The CDR3 totals 15 residues. CDR3 region: CASSPTGSPNEKLFF. The CDR3 bases are TGTGCCAGCAGCCCAACAGGGTCGCCTAATGAAAAACTGTTTTTT.

The chain recombines TRBV28 with TRBJ2-1, with 9 bases aligning to TRBD1. The ends lost 2 bases at V and 7 bases at J; junction bases unmatched: 6. This CDR3 region has 15 residues. Germline lookup yields CDR1 MDHEN and CDR2 SYDVKM. The CDR3 loop reads CASSLGDRASNEQFF. The CDR3 region has the DNA TGTGCCAGCAGTTTAGGGGACAGGGCCTCTAATGAGCAGTTCTTC.

This clone is judged medium-sized. The gene calls are TRBV6-4 and TRBJ2-1; maybe TRBD1 (5 bases). Trimming pared 0 bases from V and 5 bases from J, leaving 5 bases between. The CDR3 sequence is 13 residues long. Germline V lookup: CDR1 MRHNA, CDR2 SNTAGT. The CDR3 nucleotides are TGTGCCAGCAGTGACTCGGACAACAATGAGCAGTTCTTC. This translates into CASSDSDNNEQFF.

In this sample, this clone turned up a few times. This chain links TRBV6-1 with TRBJ1-2, with D maybe TRBD1 (5 bases). The V gene's germline CDR1 is MNHNS and CDR2 SASEGT. The CDR3 is 14 amino acids. V shed 3 bases and J shed 7 bases, with 15 bases lying between them. This CDR3 is CASSDGPERGGYTF. In DNA, the CDR3 is TGTGCCAGCAGTGATGGGCCAGAAAGGGGTGGCTACACCTTC.

The chain carries TRBV5-8 and TRBJ1-1, with 9 bases matching TRBD1. Germline V lookup: CDR1 SGHTS, CDR2 YDEGEE. V trimming: 4 bases; J trimming: 6 bases; junction bases outside the gene matches: 7. The length of the CDR3 is 14 residues. CDR3 sequence: CASSREQGAAEAFF. CDR3 DNA: TGTGCCAGCAGCCGGGAACAGGGGGCAGCTGAAGCTTTCTTT.

V and J are TRBV28 and TRBJ2-7, with 9 bases fitting TRBD1. Trimming took 5 bases from V and 6 from J; bases not matched to a gene: 8. Germline loops: CDR1 MDHEN, CDR2 SYDVKM. The CDR3 is 14 residues long. The CDR3 region has the DNA TGTGCCAGCAGTCGGAGGACAGGGGAATCCGAGCAGTACTTC. It yields the protein CASSRRTGESEQYF.

The J gene is TRBJ1-6, the V gene TRBV2; D is undetermined. V lost 2 bases to trimming and J lost 0 bases, with 11 bases between them. Germline V gene lookup returns CDR1 SNHLY and CDR2 FYNNEI. The length of the CDR3 is 17 residues. The CDR3 spells CASSELVTSSYNSPLHF. In DNA form, the CDR3 reads TGTGCCAGCAGTGAATTGGTAACGAGCTCCTATAATTCACCCCTCCACTTT.

The chain combines TRBV25-1 with TRBJ1-1, with 10 bases aligning to TRBD1. Germline CDR1 reads MGHDK; CDR2 reads SYGVNS. Germline trimming cut 5 bases from V and 1 base from J; bases unmatched to any gene: 4. The CDR3 contains 15 residues. For the CDR3, the DNA is TGTGCCAGCAGTTCAGACAGGGGGCCGAACACTGAAGCTTTCTTT. This codes for CASSSDRGPNTEAFF.